The TCR beta chain described here comes from a study of identical twins. This CDR3 spans 12 amino acids. CDR1 ENHRY and CDR2 SYGVKD come from the germline V gene. Trimming cost V 4 bases and J 5 bases, with 7 bases left between them. TCRdb passed the 5' RACE reads through MiXCR, listing each CDR3 protein once. The sample has around 1.7 million distinct CDR3 sequences, around a third seen once. The chain carries TRBV10-3 and TRBJ2-3, with D unresolved. This receptor was taken from a newborn girl in good health. Sequencing input: cord blood. For the CDR3, the DNA is TGTGCCATCAGTGCGGAATTAGATACGCAGTATTTT. Protein sequence: CAISAELDTQYF.